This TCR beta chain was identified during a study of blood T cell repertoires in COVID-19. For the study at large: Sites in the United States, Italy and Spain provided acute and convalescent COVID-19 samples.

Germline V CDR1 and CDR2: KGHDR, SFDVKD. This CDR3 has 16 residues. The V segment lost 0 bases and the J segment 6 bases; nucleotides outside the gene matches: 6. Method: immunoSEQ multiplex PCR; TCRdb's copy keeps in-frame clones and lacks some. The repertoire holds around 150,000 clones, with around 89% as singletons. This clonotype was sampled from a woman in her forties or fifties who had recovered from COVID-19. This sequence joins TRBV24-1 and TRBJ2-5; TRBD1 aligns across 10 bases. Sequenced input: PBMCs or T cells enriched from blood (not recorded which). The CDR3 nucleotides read TGTGCCACCAGTGATTTGAAGACAGGGGGCTTGAAGACCCAGTACTTC. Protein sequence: CATSDLKTGGLKTQYF.